A selection of T cell receptor beta chains follows, all from one sample in a study of technical replicates of blood from a handful of donors. Method: immunoSEQ multiplex PCR; TCRdb's copy keeps in-frame clones and lacks some. The repertoire consists of around 67,000 clones, with around 88% occurring once and the leading ten covering approximately 5.1%. Material for sequencing was PBMCs. These receptors came from a human donor in good health. Some clones in this sample may be carry-over from other donors' samples. The CDR3 runs from the conserved cysteine through the conserved F or W. D genes are given only for firm matches. The size entry is marked missing in some rows and otherwise reads once, few, many or a size class.

j_gene | d_gene | v_gene | len | abundance | CDR3aa | CDR3nt
TRBJ1-1 | - | TRBV4-3 | 15 | - | CASSQDPIGGTEAFF | TGCGCCAGCAGCCAAGATCCTATAGGGGGCACTGAAGCTTTCTTT
TRBJ2-3 | - | TRBV20-1 | 11 | - | CSARPLDTQYF | TGCAGTGCTAGACCCCTTGATACGCAGTATTTT
TRBJ2-1 | TRBD1 | TRBV29-1 | 13 | once | CSVAWTGDNEQFF | TGCAGCGTTGCTTGGACAGGGGACAATGAGCAGTTCTTC
TRBJ1-6 | - | TRBV4-3 | 15 | - | CASSQDIGQNSPLHF | TGCGCCAGCAGCCAAGATATAGGACAGAATTCACCCCTCCACTTT
TRBJ1-1 | - | TRBV14 | 13 | - | CASSRQGRTEAFF | TGTGCCAGCAGCCGTCAGGGAAGAACTGAAGCTTTCTTT
TRBJ2-4 | - | TRBV19 | 18 | - | CASSLTPLVKAIENIQYF | TGTGCCAGTAGTCTAACCCCCCTCGTGAAAGCGATAGAAAACATTCAGTACTTC
TRBJ2-2 | - | TRBV2 | 14 | - | CASSEREYAGELFF | TGTGCCAGCAGTGAGAGGGAGTACGCCGGGGAGCTGTTTTTT
TRBJ2-2 | TRBD2 | TRBV13 | 14 | - | CASRTSGITGELFF | TGTGCCAGCAGAACTAGCGGGATCACCGGGGAGCTGTTTTTT
TRBJ1-2 | - | TRBV7-2 | 14 | - | CASSLTGIRNGYTF | TGTGCCAGCAGCTTAACAGGGATCCGTAATGGCTACACCTTC
TRBJ1-3 | - | TRBV21-1 | 15 | once | CASSKVAGPGDTIYF | TGTGCCAGCAGCAAAGTGGCGGGCCCGGGGGACACCATATATTTT
TRBJ1-2 | TRBD1 | TRBV6-1 | 14 | once | CASSSDRGQGGYTF | TGTGCCAGCAGCTCAGACAGGGGGCAGGGTGGCTACACCTTC
TRBJ2-7 | - | TRBV7-2 | 15 | - | CASSLARDSPYEQYF | TGTGCCAGCAGCTTAGCGCGGGACAGCCCCTACGAGCAGTACTTC
TRBJ1-2 | - | TRBV6-5 | 13 | few | CASRQYLGIGYTF | TGTGCCAGCAGACAGTATCTGGGCATCGGCTACACCTTC
TRBJ2-7 | - | TRBV4-3 | 15 | - | CASSQDDSSNYEQYF | TGCGCCAGCAGCCAAGATGATAGTAGCAACTACGAGCAGTACTTC
TRBJ2-3 | TRBD1 | TRBV5-1 | 14 | - | CASSPGRGRGTQYF | TGCGCCAGCAGCCCGGGTAGGGGGCGAGGTACGCAGTATTTT
TRBJ2-2 | - | TRBV5-1 | 14 | - | CASSGDTFTGELFF | TGCGCCAGCAGCGGGGACACTTTCACCGGGGAGCTGTTTTTT
TRBJ1-2 | TRBD1 | TRBV19 | 15 | - | CASSPRRTGEYGYTF | TGTGCCAGTAGTCCCCGCAGGACAGGAGAATATGGCTACACCTTC
TRBJ2-5 | - | TRBV11-2 | 13 | - | CASSSENRGTQYF | TGTGCCAGCAGCTCAGAGAACCGGGGGACCCAGTACTTC
TRBJ1-5 | - | TRBV29-1 | 13 | - | CSVAAQSNQPQHF | TGCAGCGTTGCTGCTCAGTCCAATCAGCCCCAGCATTTT
TRBJ2-5 | TRBD2 | TRBV5-6 | 15 | - | CASSRWGTSIETQYF | TGTGCCAGCAGCCGCTGGGGGACTAGCATAGAGACCCAGTACTTC